Included here is one T cell receptor beta chain sequence, with context. This CDR3 is 16 amino acids long. The ends were cut back, 0 bases at V and 4 bases at J, with 15 bases in the middle. From germline, CDR1 is KGHSH and CDR2 LQKENI. This entry belongs to a study of T cell changes during pregnancy in multiple sclerosis. Only in-frame clones appear in the TCRdb table, and some are missing; sequencing was by immunoSEQ multiplex PCR. Altogether about 36,000 clones are present, almost 95% being singletons, with the ten largest covering around 0.41%. The TCR originated in a female donor in good health, enrolled as a control in a pregnancy study. The V and J genes are TRBV18 and TRBJ1-1, with a possible D match to TRBD1 (5 bases). Specimen: CD4+ T cells from peripheral blood mononuclear cells, collected in the third trimester of pregnancy. CDR3 sequence (DNA): TGTGCCAGCTCACCACCGGTCGGGGGAGTTGGCACTGAAGCTTTCTTT. Its protein is CASSPPVGGVGTEAFF.